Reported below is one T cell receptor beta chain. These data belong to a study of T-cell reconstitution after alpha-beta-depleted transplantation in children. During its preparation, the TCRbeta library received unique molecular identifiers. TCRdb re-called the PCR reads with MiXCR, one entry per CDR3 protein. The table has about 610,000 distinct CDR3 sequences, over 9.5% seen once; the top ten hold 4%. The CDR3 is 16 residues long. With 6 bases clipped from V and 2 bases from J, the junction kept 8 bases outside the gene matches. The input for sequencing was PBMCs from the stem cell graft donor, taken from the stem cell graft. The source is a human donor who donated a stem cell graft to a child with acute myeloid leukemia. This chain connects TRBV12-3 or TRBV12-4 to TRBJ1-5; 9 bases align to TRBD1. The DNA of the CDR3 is TGTGCCAGCAGCCCCGAAGGGGACAGGGGCAATCAGCCCCAGCATTTT. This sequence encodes CASSPEGDRGNQPQHF.